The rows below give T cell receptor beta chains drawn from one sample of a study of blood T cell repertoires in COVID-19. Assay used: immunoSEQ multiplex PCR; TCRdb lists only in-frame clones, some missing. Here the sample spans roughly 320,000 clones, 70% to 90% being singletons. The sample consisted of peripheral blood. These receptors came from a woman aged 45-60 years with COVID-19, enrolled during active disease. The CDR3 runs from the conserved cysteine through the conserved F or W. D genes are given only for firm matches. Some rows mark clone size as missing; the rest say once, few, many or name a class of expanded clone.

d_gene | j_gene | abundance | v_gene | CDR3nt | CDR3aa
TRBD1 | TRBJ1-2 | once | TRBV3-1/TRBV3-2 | TGTGCCAGCAGCTGGACAGGGAACTATGGCTACACCTTC | CASSWTGNYGYTF
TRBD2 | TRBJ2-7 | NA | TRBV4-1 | TGCGCCAGCAGCCAATTGCGGCTAGCGGACACCTACGAGCAGTACTTC | CASSQLRLADTYEQYF
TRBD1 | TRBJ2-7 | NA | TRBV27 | TGTGCCAGCAGTTTGACAGGGCGAGCCTACGAGCAGTACTTC | CASSLTGRAYEQYF
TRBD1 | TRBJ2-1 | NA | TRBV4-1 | TGCGCCAGCAGCCACCAGACAGGGGAAGACAATGAGCAGTTCTTC | CASSHQTGEDNEQFF
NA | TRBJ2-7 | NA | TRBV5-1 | TGCGCCAGCAGCTTCCCCAGGGAATACGAGCAGTACTTC | CASSFPREYEQYF
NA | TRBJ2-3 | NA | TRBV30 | TGTGCCTGGGGGACCGGGGGAACAGATACGCAGTATTTT | CAWGTGGTDTQYF
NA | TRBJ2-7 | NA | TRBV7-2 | TGTGCCAGCAGCCGGGGATTTGCGGAAACCTACGAGCAGTACTTC | CASSRGFAETYEQYF
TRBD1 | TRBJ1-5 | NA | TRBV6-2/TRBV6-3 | TGTGCCAGCAGTTACTCCGAGGCAGGGGGCCAGCCCCAGCATTTT | CASSYSEAGGQPQHF
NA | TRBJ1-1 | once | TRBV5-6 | TGTGCCAGCAGCTTGGTATCAGGGATTGGCACTGAAGCTTTCTTT | CASSLVSGIGTEAFF
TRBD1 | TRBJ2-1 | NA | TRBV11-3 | TGTGCCAGCAGCTTAGATAGTCGGACAGGGGTCTACAATGAGCAGTTCTTC | CASSLDSRTGVYNEQFF
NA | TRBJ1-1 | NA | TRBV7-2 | TGTGCCAGCAGCTTAAGTCTAGGGAGTGAAGCTTTCTTT | CASSLSLGSEAFF
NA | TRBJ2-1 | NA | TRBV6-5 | TGTGCCAGCAGTATGACTAGGATCGATGAGCAGTTCTTC | CASSMTRIDEQFF
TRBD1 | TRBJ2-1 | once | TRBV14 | TGTGCCAGCACCAGGAACAGGGGCGACTCCTACAATGAGCAGTTCTTC | CASTRNRGDSYNEQFF
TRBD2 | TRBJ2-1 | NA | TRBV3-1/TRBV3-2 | TGTGCCAGCAGCCAAGCACTAGCGGGAGGGAGCAATGAGCAGTTCTTC | CASSQALAGGSNEQFF
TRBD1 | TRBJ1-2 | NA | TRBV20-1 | TGCAGTGCTAGTTTGCCCGGGACAGGGATTAACTATGGCTACACCTTC | CSASLPGTGINYGYTF
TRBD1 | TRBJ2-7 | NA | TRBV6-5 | TGTGCCAGCAGTTACCGGGACAGCGCCTACGAGCAGTACTTC | CASSYRDSAYEQYF
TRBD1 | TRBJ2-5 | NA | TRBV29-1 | TGCAGCGTTACAGGGGGGAAGGGGGAGACCCAGTACTTC | CSVTGGKGETQYF
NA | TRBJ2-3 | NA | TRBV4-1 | TGCGCCAGCAGCCAAGAGGGCGGCGGGTGGAACACAGATACGCAGTATTTT | CASSQEGGGWNTDTQYF
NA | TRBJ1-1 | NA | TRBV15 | TGTGCCACCAGCAGAGGGCCGAACACTGAAGCTTTCTTT | CATSRGPNTEAFF
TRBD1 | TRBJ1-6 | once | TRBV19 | TGTGCCAGTAGTCGCGGACAGGGAGGGAATTCACCCCTCCACTTT | CASSRGQGGNSPLHF
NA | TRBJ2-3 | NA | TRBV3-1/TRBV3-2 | TGTGCCAGCAGCCGAAAACTAGCAGATACGCAGTATTTT | CASSRKLADTQYF
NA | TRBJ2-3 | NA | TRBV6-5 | TGTGCCAGCAGTTACAGTTCAGTCACAGATACGCAGTATTTT | CASSYSSVTDTQYF
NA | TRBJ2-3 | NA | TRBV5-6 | TGTGCCAGCAGCGGGCTGGCAGATACGCAGTATTTT | CASSGLADTQYF
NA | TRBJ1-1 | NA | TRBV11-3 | TGTGCCAGCAGCAGACGAACAGGGCTGAACACTGAAGCTTTCTTT | CASSRRTGLNTEAFF
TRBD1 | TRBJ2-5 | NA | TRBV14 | TGTGCCAGCAGAGTTGGGGCAGGGGGCGGCGAGACCCAGTACTTC | CASRVGAGGGETQYF
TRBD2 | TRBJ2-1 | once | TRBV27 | TGTGCCAGCAGACCAACCCCAGCGGGAGGTAACAATGAGCAGTTCTTC | CASRPTPAGGNNEQFF
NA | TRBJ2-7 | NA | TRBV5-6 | TGTGCCAGCAGCTTGGTACGGACAACCTACGAGCAGTACTTC | CASSLVRTTYEQYF